This record covers a single T cell receptor beta chain. The antigen is not known. Measured with immunoSEQ multiplex PCR; TCRdb has only the in-frame clones, and not every one. The sample shows roughly 140,000 clones, 90% to 95% of them seen only once. The data derive from a study of T cell responses to AZD1222 COVID-19 vaccine. Whole-study findings and limits: Sampling that yielded the repertoires occurred only after the peak T cell response. Donors in the cohort were predominantly white British and more often female, and clonal diversity was possibly underestimated. Targets within unmutated variant regions were reportedly found for nearly half of spike-specific TCRs. Researchers report vaccine-associated CD4 TCRs spanning spike, with dominance at 160-218 and 743-854.

The germline V gene has CDR1 SQVTM and CDR2 ANQGSEA. This CDR3 region has 13 residues. V shed 3 bases and J shed 6 bases, with 12 bases lying between them. The TCR sequence derives from an adult in good health. The rearrangement uses TRBV29-1 and TRBJ2-1; D unresolved. Sample: peripheral blood, taken on day 0 of AZD1222 vaccination. In nucleotides, the CDR3 is TGCAGCGTTGACCCACCTTGGGGCAATGAGCAGTTCTTC. Translating it yields CSVDPPWGNEQFF.